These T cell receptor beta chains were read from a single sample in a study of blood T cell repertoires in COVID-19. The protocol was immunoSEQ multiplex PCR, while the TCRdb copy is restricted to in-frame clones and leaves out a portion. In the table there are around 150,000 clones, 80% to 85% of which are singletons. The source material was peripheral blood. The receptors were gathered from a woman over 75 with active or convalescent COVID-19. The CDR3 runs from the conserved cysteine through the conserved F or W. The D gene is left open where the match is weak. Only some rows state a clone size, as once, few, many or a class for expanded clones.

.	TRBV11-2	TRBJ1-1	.	CASSLSQANDEAFF	TGTGCCAGCAGCCTATCACAGGCGAATGATGAAGCTTTCTTT
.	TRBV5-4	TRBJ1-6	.	CASSPLGGGSPLHF	TGTGCCAGCAGCCCTCTCGGGGGGGGTTCACCCCTCCACTTT
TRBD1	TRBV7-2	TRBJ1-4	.	CASSFDRGTNEKLFF	TGTGCCAGCAGCTTCGACAGGGGAACTAATGAAAAACTGTTTTTT
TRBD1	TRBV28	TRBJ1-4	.	CASSRQGSDEKLFF	TGTGCCAGCAGTAGACAGGGGTCAGATGAAAAACTGTTTTTT
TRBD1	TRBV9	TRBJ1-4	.	CASTRSGGDNEKLFF	TGTGCCAGCACCCGATCAGGGGGCGATAATGAAAAACTGTTTTTT
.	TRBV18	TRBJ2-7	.	CASSPTGGQAPRVYF	TGTGCCAGCTCACCAACGGGGGGACAGGCCCCCCGAGTGTACTTC
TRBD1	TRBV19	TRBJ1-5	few	CASSIAAGGNQPQHF	TGTGCCAGTAGTATAGCGGCAGGGGGGAATCAGCCCCAGCATTTT
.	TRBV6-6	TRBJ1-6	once	CASNDPRLNNSPLHF	TGTGCCAGCAACGACCCCAGGCTTAATAATTCACCCCTCCACTTT
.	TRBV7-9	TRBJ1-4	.	CASSYGQTNEKLFF	TGTGCCAGCAGCTACGGACAGACTAATGAAAAACTGTTTTTT
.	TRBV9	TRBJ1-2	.	CASSVGNSLYGYTF	TGTGCCAGCAGCGTAGGAAACAGTTTATATGGCTACACCTTC
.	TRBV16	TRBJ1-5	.	CASSQLWTATDSNQPQHF	TGTGCCAGCAGCCAACTGTGGACAGCTACCGATAGCAATCAGCCCCAGCATTTT
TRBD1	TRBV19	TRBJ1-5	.	CASMGQGVVPQHF	TGTGCCAGTATGGGACAGGGAGTAGTACCCCAGCATTTT
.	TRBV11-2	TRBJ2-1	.	CASSFGQSSYNEQFF	TGTGCCAGCAGTTTTGGACAGAGCTCCTACAATGAGCAGTTCTTC
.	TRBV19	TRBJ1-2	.	CASSRYETDGYTF	TGTGCCAGTAGTAGATACGAGACAGACGGCTACACCTTC
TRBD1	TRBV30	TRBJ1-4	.	CAWRGTGDRATNEKLFF	TGTGCCTGGAGGGGGACAGGCGACCGTGCAACTAATGAAAAACTGTTTTTT
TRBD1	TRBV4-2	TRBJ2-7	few	CASSQGTGPTSYEQYF	TGTGCCAGCAGCCAAGGGACAGGTCCGACCTCCTACGAGCAGTACTTC
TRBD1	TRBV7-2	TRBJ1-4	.	CASSPQEGALEKLFF	TGTGCCAGCAGTCCACAGGAGGGGGCATTGGAAAAACTGTTTTTT
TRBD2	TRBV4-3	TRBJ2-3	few	CASSQGASGGTTDTQYF	TGCGCCAGCAGCCAAGGGGCTAGCGGGGGAACCACAGATACGCAGTATTTT
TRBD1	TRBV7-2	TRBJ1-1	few	CASRAGQLNTEAFF	TGTGCCAGCAGGGCGGGACAGTTGAACACTGAAGCTTTCTTT
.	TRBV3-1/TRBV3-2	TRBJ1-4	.	CASSQDHTGSGEKLFF	TGTGCCAGCAGCCAAGATCATACAGGGAGTGGAGAAAAACTGTTTTTT
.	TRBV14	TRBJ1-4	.	CASSREGAARELFF	TGTGCCAGCAGCCGTGAGGGCGCGGCGAGGGAACTGTTTTTT
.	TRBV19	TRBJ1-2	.	CASSPRQVIYGYTF	TGTGCCAGTAGCCCCCGACAGGTGATCTATGGCTACACCTTC
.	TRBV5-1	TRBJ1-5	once	CASSLGVDRPNQPQHF	TGCGCCAGCAGCTTGGGAGTGGACAGACCCAATCAGCCCCAGCATTTT
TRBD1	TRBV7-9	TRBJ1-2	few	CASSLGAGGRGGYGYTF	TGTGCCAGCAGCTTAGGCGCAGGGGGCCGCGGCGGCTATGGCTACACCTTC
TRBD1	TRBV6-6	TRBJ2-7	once	CASSYRGTGGYEQYF	TGTGCCAGCAGTTATAGGGGGACAGGGGGATACGAGCAGTACTTC
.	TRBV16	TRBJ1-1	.	CASSQGTFSEAFF	TGTGCCAGCAGCCAAGGCACCTTTTCTGAAGCTTTCTTT
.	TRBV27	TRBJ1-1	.	CASSFGQLNTEAFF	TGTGCCAGCAGTTTTGGGCAGTTGAACACTGAAGCTTTCTTT
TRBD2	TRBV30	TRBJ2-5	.	CAWSFGLAGGPAKTQYF	TGTGCCTGGAGCTTCGGACTAGCGGGGGGGCCCGCGAAGACCCAGTACTTC
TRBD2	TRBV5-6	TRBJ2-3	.	CASSFYSGGTDTQYF	TGTGCCAGCAGCTTTTATAGCGGGGGAACAGATACGCAGTATTTT
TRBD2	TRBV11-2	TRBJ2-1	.	CASSLGRGGLPSSYNEQFF	TGTGCCAGCAGCTTAGGGCGGGGGGGCCTTCCGAGCTCCTACAATGAGCAGTTCTTC
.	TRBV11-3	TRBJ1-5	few	CASSLTRDERQHF	TGTGCCAGCAGCTTAACGCGCGACGAGCGCCAGCATTTT
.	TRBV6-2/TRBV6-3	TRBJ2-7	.	CASSRDWSSYEQYF	TGTGCCAGCAGCCGGGACTGGAGCTCCTACGAGCAGTACTTC
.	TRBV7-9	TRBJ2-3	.	CASHPTALGGGTDTQYF	TGTGCCTCCCACCCGACGGCCTTAGGGGGGGGGACAGATACGCAGTATTTT
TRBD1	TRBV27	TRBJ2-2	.	CASSSTGTGKPGELFF	TGTGCCAGCAGTTCCACCGGGACAGGGAAACCCGGGGAGCTGTTTTTT
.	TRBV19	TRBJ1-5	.	CASSQGSLPPITPQHF	TGTGCCAGTAGCCAGGGGTCTCTACCTCCAATCACGCCCCAGCATTTT
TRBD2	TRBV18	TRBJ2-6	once	CASSQLAGAGSGANVLTF	TGTGCCAGCTCACAGCTAGCGGGGGCCGGCTCTGGGGCCAACGTCCTGACTTTC
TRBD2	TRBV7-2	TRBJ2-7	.	CASSLRGGGDGSYEQYF	TGTGCCAGCAGCTTACGGGGGGGTGGTGACGGCTCCTACGAGCAGTACTTC
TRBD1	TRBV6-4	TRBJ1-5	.	CASSDESPQGATDQPQHF	TGTGCCAGCAGTGACGAGTCCCCCCAGGGGGCGACGGATCAGCCCCAGCATTTT
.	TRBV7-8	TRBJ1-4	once	CASSFTRDTLEKLFF	TGTGCCAGCAGCTTCACCCGGGACACCCTTGAAAAACTGTTTTTT
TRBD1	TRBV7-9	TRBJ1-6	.	CASSLWDRDGRSPLHF	TGTGCCAGCAGCTTATGGGACAGGGACGGGCGCTCACCCCTCCACTTT
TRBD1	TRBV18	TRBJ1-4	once	CASSILGQGNEKLFF	TGTGCCAGCTCAATTCTTGGACAGGGGAACGAAAAACTGTTTTTT
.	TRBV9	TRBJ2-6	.	CASSVSQGGNVLTF	TGTGCCAGCAGCGTATCCCAGGGTGGCAACGTCCTGACTTTC
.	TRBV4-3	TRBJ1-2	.	CASSQDWGVGNYGYTF	TGCGCCAGCAGCCAAGATTGGGGGGTGGGCAACTATGGCTACACCTTC
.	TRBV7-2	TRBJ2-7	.	CASSLGGHFPYEQYF	TGTGCCAGCAGCTTAGGAGGACATTTTCCCTACGAGCAGTACTTC
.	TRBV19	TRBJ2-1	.	CASSVQGYEQFF	TGTGCCAGTAGTGTACAGGGCTATGAGCAGTTCTTC
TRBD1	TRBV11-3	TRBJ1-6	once	CASSFGGQGESPLHF	TGTGCCAGCAGCTTCGGGGGACAGGGTGAATCACCCCTCCACTTT
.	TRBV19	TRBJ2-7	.	CASSPPGQGYEQYF	TGTGCCAGTAGTCCTCCCGGGCAGGGCTACGAGCAGTACTTC
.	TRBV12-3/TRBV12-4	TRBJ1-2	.	CASSLPQGNGYTF	TGTGCCAGCAGTTTACCGCAGGGAAATGGCTACACCTTC
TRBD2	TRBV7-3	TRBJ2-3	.	CASSLNAGGLGTQYF	TGTGCCAGCAGCTTAAACGCGGGGGGCCTCGGTACGCAGTATTTT
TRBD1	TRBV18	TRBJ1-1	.	CASSRTTGQGVAEAFF	TGTGCCAGCTCACGGACTACAGGACAGGGAGTCGCTGAAGCTTTCTTT
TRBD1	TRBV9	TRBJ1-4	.	CASSPRQGTNEKLFF	TGTGCCAGCAGCCCCAGACAGGGAACTAATGAAAAACTGTTTTTT
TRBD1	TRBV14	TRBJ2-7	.	CASSQILPRDRGREQYF	TGTGCCAGCAGCCAGATCCTCCCCCGGGACAGGGGGCGCGAGCAGTACTTC
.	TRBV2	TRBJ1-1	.	CASSGGQSNTEAFF	TGTGCCAGCAGTGGTGGACAGTCGAACACTGAAGCTTTCTTT
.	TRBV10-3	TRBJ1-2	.	CAIRGMTDGYTF	TGTGCCATCAGAGGAATGACAGATGGCTACACCTTC
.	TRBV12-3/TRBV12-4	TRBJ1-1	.	CASSQTRKTEAFF	TGTGCCAGCAGCCAGACAAGGAAAACTGAAGCTTTCTTT
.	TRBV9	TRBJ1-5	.	CASSFTGNQPQHF	TGTGCCAGCAGCTTCACAGGGAATCAGCCCCAGCATTTT
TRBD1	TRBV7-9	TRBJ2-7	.	CASSLRMTDRDEQYF	TGTGCCAGCAGCTTACGCATGACGGACAGGGACGAGCAGTACTTC
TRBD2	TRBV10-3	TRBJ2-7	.	CAISVSPLAGAYEQYF	TGTGCCATCAGTGTCTCTCCCCTAGCGGGGGCTTACGAGCAGTACTTC
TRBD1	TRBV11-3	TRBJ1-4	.	CASSRRQGNEKLFF	TGTGCCAGCAGCCGCAGACAGGGGAATGAAAAACTGTTTTTT
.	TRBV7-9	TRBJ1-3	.	CASSTPQAYTIYF	TGTGCCAGCAGCACGCCCCAGGCGTACACCATATATTTT